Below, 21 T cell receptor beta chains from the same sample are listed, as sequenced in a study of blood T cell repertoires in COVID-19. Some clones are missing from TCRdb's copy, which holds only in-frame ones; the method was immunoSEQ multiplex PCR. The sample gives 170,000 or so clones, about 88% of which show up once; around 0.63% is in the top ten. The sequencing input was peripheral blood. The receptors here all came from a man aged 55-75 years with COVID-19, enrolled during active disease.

The CDR3 spells CATSDYGTGDANIQYF. In nucleotides, the CDR3 is TGTGCCACCAGTGATTACGGGACAGGGGACGCAAACATTCAGTACTTC. The chain couples TRBV24-1 to TRBJ2-4; 10 nucleotides line up with TRBD1. CDR3 length: 16 residues. The germline gives CDR1 KGHDR, CDR2 SFDVKD. V dropped 2 bases and J dropped 6; count of bases not matched to a gene: 6.

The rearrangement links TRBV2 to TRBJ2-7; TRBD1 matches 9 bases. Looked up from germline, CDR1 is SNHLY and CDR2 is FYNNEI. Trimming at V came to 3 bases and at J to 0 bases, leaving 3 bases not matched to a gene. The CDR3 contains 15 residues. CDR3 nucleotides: TGTGCCAGCAGTGATGCGACAGGGGGCTCCTACGAGCAGTACTTC. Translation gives CASSDATGGSYEQYF.

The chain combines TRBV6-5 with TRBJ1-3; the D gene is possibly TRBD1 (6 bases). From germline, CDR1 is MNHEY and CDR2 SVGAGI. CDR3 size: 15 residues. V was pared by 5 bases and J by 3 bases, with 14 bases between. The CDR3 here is CASSPEQGFGNTIYF. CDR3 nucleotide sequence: TGTGCCAGCAGTCCCGAACAGGGTTTTGGAAACACCATATATTTT.

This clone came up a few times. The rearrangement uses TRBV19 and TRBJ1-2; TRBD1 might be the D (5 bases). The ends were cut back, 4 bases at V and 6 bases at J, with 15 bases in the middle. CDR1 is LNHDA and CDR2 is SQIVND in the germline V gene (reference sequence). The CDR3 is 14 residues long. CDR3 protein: CASSTPEGRNGYTF. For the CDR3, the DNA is TGTGCCAGTAGTACCCCGGAGGGGAGGAATGGCTACACCTTC.

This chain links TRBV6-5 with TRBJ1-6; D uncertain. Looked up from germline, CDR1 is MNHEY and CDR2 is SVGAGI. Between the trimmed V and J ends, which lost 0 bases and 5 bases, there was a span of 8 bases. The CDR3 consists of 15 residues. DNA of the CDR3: TGTGCCAGCAGTTACTCGACGCGGGATAATTCACCCCTCCACTTT. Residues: CASSYSTRDNSPLHF.

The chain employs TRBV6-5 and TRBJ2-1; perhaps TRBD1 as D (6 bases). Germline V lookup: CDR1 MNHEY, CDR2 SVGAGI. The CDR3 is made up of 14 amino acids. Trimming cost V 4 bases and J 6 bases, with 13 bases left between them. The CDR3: CASSWTARGNEQFF. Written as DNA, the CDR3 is TGTGCCAGCAGTTGGACAGCTCGAGGCAATGAGCAGTTCTTC.

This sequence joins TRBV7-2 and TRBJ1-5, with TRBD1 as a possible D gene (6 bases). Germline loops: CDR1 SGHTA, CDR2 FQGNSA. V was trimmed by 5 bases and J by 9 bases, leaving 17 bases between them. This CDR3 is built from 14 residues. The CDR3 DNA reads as TGTGCCAGCAGCCCCTCGGGGGGCTTGTTGCCCCAGCATTTT. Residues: CASSPSGGLLPQHF.

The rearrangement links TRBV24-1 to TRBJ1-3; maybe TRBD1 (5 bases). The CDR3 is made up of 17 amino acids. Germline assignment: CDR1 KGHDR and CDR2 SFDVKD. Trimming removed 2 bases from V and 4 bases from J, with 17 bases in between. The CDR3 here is CATSDSRPSGAGNTIYF. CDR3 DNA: TGTGCCACCAGTGATTCAAGACCTTCTGGGGCGGGAAACACCATATATTTT.

The CDR3 DNA reads as TGTGCCAGCAGCTTGAGGGGCGGGGGAAAAGGCTATGGCTACACCTTC. It codes for CASSLRGGGKGYGYTF. This chain links TRBV5-8 with TRBJ1-2; D is possibly TRBD1 (5 bases). V was trimmed by 1 base and J by 4 bases, leaving 17 bases between them. This CDR3 is built from 16 residues. Per the germline V gene, CDR1 is SGHTS and CDR2 is YDEGEE.

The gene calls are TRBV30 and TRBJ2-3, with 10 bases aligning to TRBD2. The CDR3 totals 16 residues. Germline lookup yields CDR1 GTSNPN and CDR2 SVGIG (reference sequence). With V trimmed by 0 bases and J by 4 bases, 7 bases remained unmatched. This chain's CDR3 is CAWSVWASGSADTQYF. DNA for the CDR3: TGTGCCTGGAGTGTATGGGCTAGCGGGAGTGCAGATACGCAGTATTTT.

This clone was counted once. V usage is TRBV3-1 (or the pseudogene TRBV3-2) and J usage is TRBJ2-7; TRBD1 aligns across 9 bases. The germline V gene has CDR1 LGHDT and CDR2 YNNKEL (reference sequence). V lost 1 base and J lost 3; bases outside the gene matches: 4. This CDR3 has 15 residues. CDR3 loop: CASSQGWTGVYEQYF. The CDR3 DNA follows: TGTGCCAGCAGCCAAGGTTGGACAGGGGTCTACGAGCAGTACTTC.

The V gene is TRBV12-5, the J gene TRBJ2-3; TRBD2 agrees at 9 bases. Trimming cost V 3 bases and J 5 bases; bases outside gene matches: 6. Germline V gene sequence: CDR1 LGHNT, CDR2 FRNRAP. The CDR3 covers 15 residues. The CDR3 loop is CASGLQVTSGDTQYF. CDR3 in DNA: TGTGCTAGTGGTTTACAAGTGACTAGCGGAGATACGCAGTATTTT.

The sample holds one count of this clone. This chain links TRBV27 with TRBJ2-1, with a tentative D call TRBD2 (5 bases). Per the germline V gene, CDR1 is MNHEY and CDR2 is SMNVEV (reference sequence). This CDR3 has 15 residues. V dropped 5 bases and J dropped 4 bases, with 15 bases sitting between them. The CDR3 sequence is CASSRGVPLYNEQFF. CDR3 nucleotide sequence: TGTGCCAGCAGTCGGGGAGTTCCCTTGTACAATGAGCAGTTCTTC.

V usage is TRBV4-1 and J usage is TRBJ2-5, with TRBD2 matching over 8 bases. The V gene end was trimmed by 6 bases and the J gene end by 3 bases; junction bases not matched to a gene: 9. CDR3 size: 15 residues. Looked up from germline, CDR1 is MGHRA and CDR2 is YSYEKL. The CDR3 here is CASSQTGLDKETQYF. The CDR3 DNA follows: TGCGCCAGCAGTCAGACGGGACTAGATAAAGAGACCCAGTACTTC.

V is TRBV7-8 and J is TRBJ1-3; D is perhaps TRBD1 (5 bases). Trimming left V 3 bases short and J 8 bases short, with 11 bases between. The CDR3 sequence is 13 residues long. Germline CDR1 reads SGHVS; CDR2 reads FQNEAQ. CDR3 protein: CASSFALRDTIYF. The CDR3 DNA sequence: TGTGCCAGCAGCTTCGCTCTCAGGGACACCATATATTTT.

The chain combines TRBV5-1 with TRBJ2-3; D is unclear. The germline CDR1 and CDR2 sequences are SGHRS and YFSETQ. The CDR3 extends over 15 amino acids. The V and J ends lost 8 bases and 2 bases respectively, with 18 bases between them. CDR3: CASTSAARLTDTQYF. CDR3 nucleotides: TGCGCCAGTACTTCTGCGGCTAGACTCACAGATACGCAGTATTTT.

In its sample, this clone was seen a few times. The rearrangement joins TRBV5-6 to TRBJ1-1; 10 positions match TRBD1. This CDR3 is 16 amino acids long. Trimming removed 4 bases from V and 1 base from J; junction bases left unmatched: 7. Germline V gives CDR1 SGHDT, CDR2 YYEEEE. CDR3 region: CASSHRQGAGNTEAFF. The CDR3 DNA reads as TGTGCCAGCAGCCACAGACAGGGGGCGGGGAACACTGAAGCTTTCTTT.

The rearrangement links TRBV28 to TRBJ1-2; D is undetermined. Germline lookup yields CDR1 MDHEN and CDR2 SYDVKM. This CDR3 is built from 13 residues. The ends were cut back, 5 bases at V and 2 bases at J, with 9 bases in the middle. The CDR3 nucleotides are TGTGCCAGCAGTCCCGACGGGAACTATGGCTACACCTTC. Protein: CASSPDGNYGYTF.

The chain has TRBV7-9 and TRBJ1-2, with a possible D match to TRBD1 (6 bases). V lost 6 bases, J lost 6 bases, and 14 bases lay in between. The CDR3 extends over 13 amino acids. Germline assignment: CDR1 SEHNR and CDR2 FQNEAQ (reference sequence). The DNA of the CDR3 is TGTGCCAGCAGACCACAGGGCCCCCATGGCTACACCTTC. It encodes CASRPQGPHGYTF.

CDR3 region: CASSPPGQYNEKLFF. CDR3 DNA: TGTGCCAGCTCACCACCGGGCCAGTATAATGAAAAACTGTTTTTT. The chain joins TRBV18 to TRBJ1-4; D not certain. V was shortened by 0 bases and J by 4 bases, with 9 bases between the two germline ends. CDR1 is KGHSH, CDR2 LQKENI, per germline. This CDR3 comprises 15 residues.

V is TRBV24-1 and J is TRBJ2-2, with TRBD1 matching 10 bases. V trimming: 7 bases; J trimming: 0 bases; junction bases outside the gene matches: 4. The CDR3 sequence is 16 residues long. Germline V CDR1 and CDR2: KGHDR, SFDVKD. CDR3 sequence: CATSGDRGTNTGELFF. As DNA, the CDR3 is TGTGCCACCAGCGGGGACAGGGGAACGAACACCGGGGAGCTGTTTTTT.